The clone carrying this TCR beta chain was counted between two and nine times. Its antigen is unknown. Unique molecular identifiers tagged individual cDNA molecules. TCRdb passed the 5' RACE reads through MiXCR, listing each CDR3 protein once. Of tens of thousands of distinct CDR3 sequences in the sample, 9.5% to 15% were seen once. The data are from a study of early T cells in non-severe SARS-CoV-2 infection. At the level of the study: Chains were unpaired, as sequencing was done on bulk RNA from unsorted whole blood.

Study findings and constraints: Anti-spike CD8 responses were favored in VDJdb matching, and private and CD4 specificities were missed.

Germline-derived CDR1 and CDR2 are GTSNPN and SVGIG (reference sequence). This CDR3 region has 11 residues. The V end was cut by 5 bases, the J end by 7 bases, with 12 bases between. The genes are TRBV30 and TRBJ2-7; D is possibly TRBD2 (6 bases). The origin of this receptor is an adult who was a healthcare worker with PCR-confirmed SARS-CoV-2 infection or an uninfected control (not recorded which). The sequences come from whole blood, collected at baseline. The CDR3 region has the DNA TGTGCCTGGCGTTTCGGGGGTGAGCAGTACTTC. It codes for CAWRFGGEQYF.